A single sample gave rise to the 25 T cell receptor beta chains below, sequenced in a study of human T cells and chemical hapten exposure (dated by TCRdb to the early 2020s). The library came from RACE. Sequenced on a NextSeq 500. The raw public data were reprocessed by TCRdb itself: fastp quality trimming at Q25, MiXCR clonotype calling, in-frame beta chains only. Duplicate CDR3 protein sequences are folded into a single record with the most common DNA and genes. This sample gives 50,000 to 70,000 distinct CDR3 sequences in total; more than 7.5% of them show up just once. The top ten hold around 9.5% of the sample. The meaning of the sample's time point label: pre-sensitization, week 0. Per the publication, the treatment or condition label means: therapeutic diphenylcyclopropenone sensitization with weekly scalp DPC. The sample in question was whole blood, obtained in connection with sensitization to the hapten diphenylcyclopropenone (DPC). These receptors all come from a man aged 40-49 years with alopecia areata. Some clones in this sample may be carry-over from other donors' samples.

In its sample, this clonotype was seen many times. The CDR3 DNA is TGCAGTGCTAGACCGTCCTTGAACACTGAAGCTTTCTTT. Translated: CSARPSLNTEAFF. This sequence joins TRBV20-1 and TRBJ1-1; D call uncertain. There are 13 residues in the CDR3. In germline, CDR1 is DFQATT, CDR2 SNEGSKA (reference sequence). V gave up 2 bases and J gave up 0 bases, with 7 bases separating them.

The rearrangement joins TRBV19 to TRBJ2-7; possibly TRBD1 for D (5 bases). Trimming pared 5 bases from V and 5 bases from J, leaving 19 bases between. CDR3 length: 15 amino acids. Germline values: CDR1 LNHDA, CDR2 SQIVND (reference sequence). In nucleotides, the CDR3 is TGTGCCAGTAGTCCCCCTCGGCTGGGGCCGCACGAGCAGTACTTC. This translates into CASSPPRLGPHEQYF.

This clonotype was seen ten or more times. The CDR3 coding sequence is TGCAGTGCTAGAAAGGGGACCGCGAACACCGGGGAGCTGTTTTTT. Its translation: CSARKGTANTGELFF. The V gene is TRBV20-1, the J gene TRBJ2-2; D could derive from TRBD1 or TRBD2 (5 bases each). The CDR3 runs to 15 residues. With 2 bases removed from V and 0 bases from J, the gap between germline ends came to 10 bases. CDR1 is DFQATT and CDR2 is SNEGSKA in the germline V gene (reference sequence).

This chain connects TRBV20-1 to TRBJ2-1; 10 bases fit TRBD2. This CDR3 has 16 amino acids. J lost 9 bases, V lost 4 bases, and 15 bases had no gene match. Germline values: CDR1 DFQATT, CDR2 SNEGSKA (reference sequence). For the CDR3, the DNA is TGCAGTGCTATCCCCTATTTACTAGCGGGACCAGCTGAGCAGTTCTTC. This gives the protein CSAIPYLLAGPAEQFF.

In its sample, this clonotype was seen many times. The chain links TRBV29-1 to TRBJ2-1; D might be TRBD1 or TRBD2, each matching 5 bases. Germline V CDR1 and CDR2: SQVTM, ANQGSEA. This CDR3 is built from 15 residues. V was trimmed by 7 bases and J by 6 bases, leaving 22 bases between them. CDR3 nucleotide sequence: TGCAGCGCCGTAGGCCTCGGGGCGCGAGGCAATGAGCAGTTCTTC. Translating it yields CSAVGLGARGNEQFF.

The CDR3 bases are TGCAGTGCTAGGGACGGACTAGCGGGAGGGATAAATGAGCAGTTCTTC. Translating gives CSARDGLAGGINEQFF. The J gene is TRBJ2-1, the V gene TRBV20-1; 15 bases match TRBD2. Germline V lookup: CDR1 DFQATT, CDR2 SNEGSKA (reference sequence). V shed 3 bases and J 7 bases; nucleotides not matched to a gene: 7. The CDR3 loop spans 16 amino acids.

The chain employs TRBV10-2 and TRBJ2-1, with D perhaps TRBD2 (5 bases). CDR1 WSHSY and CDR2 SAAADI come from the germline V gene. Trimming left V 6 bases short and J 6 bases short, with 6 bases between. This CDR3 comprises 11 residues. Here the CDR3 reads CASRDFNEQFF. CDR3 DNA: TGCGCCAGCAGGGACTTCAATGAGCAGTTCTTC.

The chain has TRBV7-3 and TRBJ2-1; 12 nucleotides line up with TRBD2. The J segment lost 6 bases and the V segment lost 5 bases, leaving 11 bases of the junction unmatched. Looked up from germline, CDR1 is SGHTA and CDR2 is FQGTGA. The CDR3 covers 17 residues. The CDR3 DNA reads TGTGCCAGCAGCCCGGGACTAGCGGGCGGAGGGCGCAATGAGCAGTTCTTC. Protein product: CASSPGLAGGGRNEQFF.

This clonotype was seen many times. The J gene is TRBJ2-5, the V gene TRBV28; D unclear. V lost 3 bases to trimming and J lost 4 bases, with 6 bases between them. CDR1 is MDHEN, CDR2 SYDVKM, per germline. The CDR3 spans 12 residues. The chain's CDR3 is CASSLAGETQYF. CDR3 nucleotides: TGTGCCAGCAGTTTGGCAGGAGAGACCCAGTACTTC.

This clonotype was counted at least ten times. This chain connects TRBV4-2 to TRBJ1-4; a weak D match, TRBD1 (6 bases). The CDR3 has 15 amino acids. Germline V gene lookup returns CDR1 LGHNA and CDR2 YNFKEQ. Trimming pared 3 bases from V and 8 bases from J, leaving 16 bases between. CDR3 coding DNA: TGTGCCAGCAGCCAGAAGTCAGGGGAAGGCGAAAAACTGTTTTTT. It is translated as CASSQKSGEGEKLFF.

This clonotype was counted only a few times. The gene calls are TRBV6-5 and TRBJ2-1, with TRBD1 as a possible D gene (6 bases). This CDR3 spans 14 amino acids. V was clipped by 7 bases and J by 2 bases, with 12 bases between them. Germline lookup yields CDR1 MNHEY and CDR2 SVGAGI. CDR3 in DNA: TGTGCCAGCAAATCCCGGACAGCCTACAATGAGCAGTTCTTC. This codes for CASKSRTAYNEQFF.

This clonotype was observed a few times. This chain joins TRBV6-2 or TRBV6-3 and TRBJ2-3; D remains unclear. Per the germline V gene, CDR1 is MNHEY and CDR2 is SVGEGT. Trimming removed 6 bases from V and 0 bases from J, with 4 bases in between. The CDR3 runs to 12 residues. CDR3: CASRPSTDTQYF. Written as DNA, the CDR3 is TGTGCCAGCAGGCCCAGCACAGATACGCAGTATTTT.

In this sample, this clonotype turned up many times. The chain uses TRBV5-4 and TRBJ1-4, with 7 bases lining up with TRBD1. Trimming cost V 2 bases and J 8 bases; bases outside gene matches: 6. The germline V gene encodes CDR1 SGHNT and CDR2 YYREEE (reference sequence). The CDR3 length is 14 residues. The CDR3, as DNA: TGTGCCAGCAGCTTTACAGGGGCGACAGAAAAACTGTTTTTT. This codes for CASSFTGATEKLFF.

There are many counts of this clonotype. V and J are TRBV18 and TRBJ1-5, with 8 bases lining up with TRBD1. V lost 3 bases to trimming and J lost 0 bases; unmatched junction nucleotides: 1. The V gene's germline CDR1 is KGHSH and CDR2 LQKENI. The CDR3 has 15 residues. Here the CDR3 DNA reads TGTGCCAGCTCACCGGACAGGGATAGCAATCAGCCCCAGCATTTT. Translating it yields CASSPDRDSNQPQHF. The full variable domain, in which reference TRBV18 and TRBJ1-5 provide the parts outside the CDR3, is NAGVMQNPRHLVRRRGQEARLRCSPMKGHSHVYWYRQLPEEGLKFMVYLQKENIIDESGMPKERFSAEFPKEGPSILRIQQVVRGDSAAYFCASSPDRDSNQPQHFGDGTRLSIL.

This clonotype was observed a few times. The chain carries TRBV3-1 and TRBJ1-2, with D perhaps TRBD1 (5 bases). Germline V gene data show CDR1 as LGHDT and CDR2 as YNNKEL (reference sequence). The V and J ends lost 4 bases and 3 bases respectively, with 15 bases between them. This CDR3 is 15 amino acids long. CDR3: CASSPVGGSDYGYTF. The CDR3 region has the DNA TGTGCCAGCAGCCCCGTTGGGGGGTCGGACTATGGCTACACCTTC.

This clonotype has at least ten counts. The chain links TRBV28 to TRBJ2-7; TRBD2 matches at 9 bases. With 2 bases clipped from V and 2 bases from J, the junction kept 10 bases outside the gene matches. CDR3 length: 17 amino acids. Germline CDR1 and CDR2: MDHEN and SYDVKM. The CDR3 sequence: CASSLISGGGRAYEQYF. CDR3 nucleotides: TGTGCCAGCAGTTTAATCTCCGGGGGCGGGAGGGCCTACGAGCAGTACTTC.

The genes are TRBV15 and TRBJ2-7, with 7 bases matching TRBD1. The CDR3 has 17 amino acids. Germline CDR1 reads LNHNV; CDR2 reads YYDKDF (reference sequence). V trimming: 1 base; J trimming: 3 bases; junction bases outside the gene matches: 12. CDR3 DNA sequence: TGTGCCACCAGCAGAGGATTACATGGGGACAGTTTCTACGAGCAGTACTTC. Its translation: CATSRGLHGDSFYEQYF.

This clonotype appeared many times. The CDR3 DNA sequence: TGTGCCAGCTCACCAGAGGTGGGGAACACTGAAGCTTTCTTT. Amino acids: CASSPEVGNTEAFF. The V gene is TRBV18, the J gene TRBJ1-1; D not resolved. Trimming stripped 2 bases from V and 1 base from J, with 8 bases between. The CDR3 has 14 amino acids. CDR1 and CDR2 from the germline V gene are KGHSH and LQKENI.

The table lists this clonotype with many counts. The V gene is TRBV2, the J gene TRBJ2-3, with TRBD1 identical over 7 bases. The CDR3 covers 12 residues. With V trimmed by 6 bases and J by 6 bases, 3 bases remained unmatched. Germline CDR1 is SNHLY and CDR2 is FYNNEI. The CDR3 sequence is CASSPGQDTQYF. The CDR3 DNA reads as TGTGCCAGCAGCCCGGGACAGGATACGCAGTATTTT.

V usage is TRBV20-1 and J usage is TRBJ2-7; the match to TRBD2 covers 11 bases. Trimming at V came to 5 bases and at J to 0 bases, leaving 9 bases not matched to a gene. Looked up from germline, CDR1 is DFQATT and CDR2 is SNEGSKA (reference sequence). The CDR3 covers 16 residues. The CDR3: CSAPQTSGKLSYEQYF. As DNA, the CDR3 is TGCAGTGCTCCTCAGACTAGCGGGAAGCTCTCCTACGAGCAGTACTTC.

There are many counts of this clonotype. V is TRBV11-2 and J is TRBJ2-1; no firm D call. Germline lookup yields CDR1 SGHAT and CDR2 FQNNGV. The CDR3 contains 14 residues. Trimming pared 1 base from V and 8 bases from J, leaving 12 bases between. The chain's CDR3 is CASSLVGGADEQFF. CDR3 DNA sequence: TGTGCCAGCAGCTTAGTGGGTGGCGCCGATGAGCAGTTCTTC.

This clonotype was seen at least ten times. The rearrangement joins TRBV12-3 or TRBV12-4 to TRBJ2-7, with 10 bases aligning to TRBD2. The CDR3 has 16 amino acids. Trimming removed 3 bases from V and 3 bases from J; junction bases left unmatched: 8. The CDR3 bases are TGTGCCAGCAGTTTTCGGGCTAGCGGGAGAGTCTACGAGCAGTACTTC. Its protein is CASSFRASGRVYEQYF.

This clonotype was counted a few times. The chain combines TRBV29-1 with TRBJ2-4, with D perhaps TRBD1 or TRBD2 (7 bases each). This CDR3 is 18 amino acids long. Deletions cut 2 bases from V and 0 bases from J, with 20 bases between. Germline V gives CDR1 SQVTM, CDR2 ANQGSEA. The CDR3 DNA is TGCAGCGTTGAATTGTCCAGGGGGGGGTCCACAGCCAAAAACATTCAGTACTTC. It is translated as CSVELSRGGSTAKNIQYF.

This clonotype occurred a few times. The chain employs TRBV6-6 and TRBJ2-1; D possibly corresponds to TRBD2 (5 bases). Germline V gives CDR1 MNHNY, CDR2 SVGAGI (reference sequence). The CDR3 is 15 amino acids. The V and J ends lost 2 bases and 0 bases respectively, with 8 bases between them. The CDR3 nucleotides read TGTGCCAGCAGTTACGGGGAGCCCTCCTACAATGAGCAGTTCTTC. The encoded protein is CASSYGEPSYNEQFF.

This clonotype has just a few counts. V gene TRBV28 combines with J gene TRBJ2-3, with 8 bases aligning to TRBD2. Germline loops: CDR1 MDHEN, CDR2 SYDVKM. The CDR3 totals 16 residues. The ends lost 4 bases at V and 1 base at J; junction bases unmatched: 7. CDR3: CASSSISGTGTDTQYF. CDR3 nucleotides: TGTGCCAGCAGTTCAATTAGCGGGACTGGCACAGATACGCAGTATTTT. Complete variable domain (other parts from reference TRBV28 and TRBJ2-3): DVKVTQSSRYLVKRTGEKVFLECVQDMDHENMFWYRQDPGLGLRLIYFSYDVKMKEKGDIPEGYSVSREKKERFSLILESASTNQTSMYLCASSSISGTGTDTQYFGPGTRLTVL.